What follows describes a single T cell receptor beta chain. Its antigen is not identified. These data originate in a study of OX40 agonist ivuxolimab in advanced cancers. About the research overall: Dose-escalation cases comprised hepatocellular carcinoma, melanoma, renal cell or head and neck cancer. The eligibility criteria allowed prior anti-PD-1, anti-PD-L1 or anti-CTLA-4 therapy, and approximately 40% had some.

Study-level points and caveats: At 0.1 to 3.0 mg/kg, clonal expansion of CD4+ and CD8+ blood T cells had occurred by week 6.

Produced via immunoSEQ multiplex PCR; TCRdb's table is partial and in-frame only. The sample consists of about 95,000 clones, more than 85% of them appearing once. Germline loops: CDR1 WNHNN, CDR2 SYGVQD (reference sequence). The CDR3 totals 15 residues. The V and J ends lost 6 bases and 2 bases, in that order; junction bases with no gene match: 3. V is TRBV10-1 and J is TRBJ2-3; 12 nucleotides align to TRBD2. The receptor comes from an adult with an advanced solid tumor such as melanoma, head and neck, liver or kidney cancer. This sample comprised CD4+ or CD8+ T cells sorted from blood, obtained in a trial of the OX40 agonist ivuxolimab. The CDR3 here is CASRRTSGTTDTQYF. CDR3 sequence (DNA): TGCGCCAGCAGACGGACTAGCGGGACCACAGATACGCAGTATTTT.